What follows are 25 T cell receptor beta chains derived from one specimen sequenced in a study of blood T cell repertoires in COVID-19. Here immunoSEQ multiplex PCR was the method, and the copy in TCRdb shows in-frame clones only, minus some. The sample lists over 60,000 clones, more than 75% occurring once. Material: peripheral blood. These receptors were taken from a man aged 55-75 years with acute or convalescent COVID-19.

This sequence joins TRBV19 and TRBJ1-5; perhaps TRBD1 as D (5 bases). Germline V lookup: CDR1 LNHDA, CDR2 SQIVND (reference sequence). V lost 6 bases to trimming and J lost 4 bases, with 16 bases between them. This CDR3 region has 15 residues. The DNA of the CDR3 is TGTGCCAGTAGAAGGGGTGTAGGGCCTAATCAGCCCCAGCATTTT. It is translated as CASRRGVGPNQPQHF.

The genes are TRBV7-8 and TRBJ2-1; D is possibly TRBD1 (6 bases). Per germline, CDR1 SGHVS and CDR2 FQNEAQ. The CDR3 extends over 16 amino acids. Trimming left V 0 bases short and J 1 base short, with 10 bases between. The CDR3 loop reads CASSLAQQGSYNEQFF. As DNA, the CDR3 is TGTGCCAGCAGCTTAGCCCAACAGGGTTCCTACAATGAGCAGTTCTTC.

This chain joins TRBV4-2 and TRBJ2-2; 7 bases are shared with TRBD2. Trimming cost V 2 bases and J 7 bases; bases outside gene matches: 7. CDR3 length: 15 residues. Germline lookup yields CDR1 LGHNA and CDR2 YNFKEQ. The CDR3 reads CASSQITPGGGELFF. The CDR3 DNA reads TGTGCCAGCAGCCAAATTACCCCGGGGGGCGGGGAGCTGTTTTTT.

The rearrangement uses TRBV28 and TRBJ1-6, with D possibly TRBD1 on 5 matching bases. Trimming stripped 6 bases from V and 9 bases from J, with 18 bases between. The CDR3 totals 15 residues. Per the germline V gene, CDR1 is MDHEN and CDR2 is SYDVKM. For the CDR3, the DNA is TGTGCCAGCAGGAGAGATCAGGGTATCGCTTCACCCCTCCACTTT. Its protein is CASRRDQGIASPLHF. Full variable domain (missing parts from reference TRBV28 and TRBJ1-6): DVKVTQSSRYLVKRTGEKVFLECVQDMDHENMFWYRQDPGLGLRLIYFSYDVKMKEKGDIPEGYSVSREKKERFSLILESASTNQTSMYLCASRRDQGIASPLHFGNGTRLTVT.

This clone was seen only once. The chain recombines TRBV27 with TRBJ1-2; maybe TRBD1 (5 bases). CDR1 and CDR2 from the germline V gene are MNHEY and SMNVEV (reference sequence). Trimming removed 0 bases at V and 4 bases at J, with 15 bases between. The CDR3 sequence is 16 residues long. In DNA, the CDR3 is TGTGCCAGCAGTTTATCTAACAGGCTTCTCCCCTATGGCTACACCTTC. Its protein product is CASSLSNRLLPYGYTF.

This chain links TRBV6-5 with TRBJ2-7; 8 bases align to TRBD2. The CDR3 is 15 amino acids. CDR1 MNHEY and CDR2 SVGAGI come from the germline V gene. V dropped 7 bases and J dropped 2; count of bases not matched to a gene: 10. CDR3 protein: CASNPARGGTYEQYF. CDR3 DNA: TGTGCCAGCAACCCTGCTCGGGGGGGGACCTACGAGCAGTACTTC.

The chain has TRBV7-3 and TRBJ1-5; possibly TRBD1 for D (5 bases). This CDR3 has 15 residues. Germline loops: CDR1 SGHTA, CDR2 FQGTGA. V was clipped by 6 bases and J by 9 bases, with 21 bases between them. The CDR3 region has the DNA TGTGCCAGCAGACCACTCACAGGCCCTGGTGGGCCCCAGCATTTT. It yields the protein CASRPLTGPGGPQHF.

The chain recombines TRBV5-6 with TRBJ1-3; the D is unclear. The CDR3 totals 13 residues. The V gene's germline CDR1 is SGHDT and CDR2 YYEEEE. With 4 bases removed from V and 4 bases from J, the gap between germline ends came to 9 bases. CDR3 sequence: CASSPTRGNTIYF. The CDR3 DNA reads TGTGCCAGCAGCCCGACGAGGGGAAACACCATATATTTT. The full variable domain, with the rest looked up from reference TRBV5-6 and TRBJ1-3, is DAGVTQSPTHLIKTRGQQVTLRCSPKSGHDTVSWYQQALGQGPQFIFQYYEEEERQRGNFPDRFSGHQFPNYSSELNVNALLLGDSALYLCASSPTRGNTIYFGEGSWLTVV.

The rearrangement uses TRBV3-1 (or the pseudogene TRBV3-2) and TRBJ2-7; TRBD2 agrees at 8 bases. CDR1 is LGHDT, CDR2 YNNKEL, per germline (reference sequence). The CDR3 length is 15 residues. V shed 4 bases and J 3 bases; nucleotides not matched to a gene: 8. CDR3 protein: CASSPGLAIYYEQYF. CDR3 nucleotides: TGTGCCAGCAGCCCCGGACTAGCTATTTACTACGAGCAGTACTTC.

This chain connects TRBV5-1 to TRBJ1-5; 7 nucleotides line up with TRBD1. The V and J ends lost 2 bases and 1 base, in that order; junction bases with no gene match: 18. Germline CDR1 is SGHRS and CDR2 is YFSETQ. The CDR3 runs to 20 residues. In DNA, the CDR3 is TGCGCCAGCAGCTTTCCCCATGGGACAGCCTTCCGGGGGAGCAATCAGCCCCAGCATTTT. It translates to CASSFPHGTAFRGSNQPQHF.

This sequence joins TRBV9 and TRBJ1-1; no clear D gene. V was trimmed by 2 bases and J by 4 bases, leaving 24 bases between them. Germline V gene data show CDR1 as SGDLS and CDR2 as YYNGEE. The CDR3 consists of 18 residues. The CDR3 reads CASSVTSLRLMEATEAFF. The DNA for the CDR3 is TGTGCCAGCAGCGTTACGTCTTTGCGCCTAATGGAGGCCACTGAAGCTTTCTTT.

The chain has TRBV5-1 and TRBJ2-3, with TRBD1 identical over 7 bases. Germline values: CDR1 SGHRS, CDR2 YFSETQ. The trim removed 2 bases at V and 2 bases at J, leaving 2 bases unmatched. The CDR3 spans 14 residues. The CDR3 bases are TGCGCCAGCAGCTTAGGGACAGTCACAGATACGCAGTATTTT. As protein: CASSLGTVTDTQYF.

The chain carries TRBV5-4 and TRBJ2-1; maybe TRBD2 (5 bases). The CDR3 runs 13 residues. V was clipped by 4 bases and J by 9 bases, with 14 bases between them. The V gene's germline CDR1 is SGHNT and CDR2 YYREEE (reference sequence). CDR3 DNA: TGTGCCAGCAGCCGGGGAGATGGAGTTGAGCAGTTCTTC. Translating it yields CASSRGDGVEQFF. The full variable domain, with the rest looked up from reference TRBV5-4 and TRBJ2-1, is ETGVTQSPTHLIKTRGQQVTLRCSSQSGHNTVSWYQQALGQGPQFIFQYYREEENGRGNFPPRFSGLQFPNYSSELNVNALELDDSALYLCASSRGDGVEQFFGPGTRLTVL.

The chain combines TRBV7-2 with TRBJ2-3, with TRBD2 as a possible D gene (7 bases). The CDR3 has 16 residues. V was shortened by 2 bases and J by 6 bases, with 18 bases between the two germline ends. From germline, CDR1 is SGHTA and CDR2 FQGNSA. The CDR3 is CASSLIGGGARDTQYF. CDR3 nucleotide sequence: TGTGCCAGCAGCTTAATCGGTGGGGGGGCCCGGGATACGCAGTATTTT.

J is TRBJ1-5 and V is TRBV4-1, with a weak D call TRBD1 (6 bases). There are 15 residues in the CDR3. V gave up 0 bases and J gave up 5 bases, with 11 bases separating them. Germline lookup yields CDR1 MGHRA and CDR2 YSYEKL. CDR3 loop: CASSQDGAGDQPQHF. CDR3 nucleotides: TGCGCCAGCAGCCAAGATGGGGCAGGGGATCAGCCCCAGCATTTT.

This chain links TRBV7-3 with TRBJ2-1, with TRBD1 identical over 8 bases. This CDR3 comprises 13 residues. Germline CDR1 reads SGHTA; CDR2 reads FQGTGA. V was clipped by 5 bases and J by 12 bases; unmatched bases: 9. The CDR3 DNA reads TGTGCCAGCAGCGACCGCGGACAGGGAGTGCAGTTCTTC. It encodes CASSDRGQGVQFF. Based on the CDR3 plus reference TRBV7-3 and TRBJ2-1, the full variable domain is GAGVSQTPSNKVTEKGKYVELRCDPISGHTALYWYRQSLGQGPEFLIYFQGTGAADDSGLPNDRFFAVRPEGSVSTLKIQRTERGDSAVYLCASSDRGQGVQFFGPGTRLTVL.

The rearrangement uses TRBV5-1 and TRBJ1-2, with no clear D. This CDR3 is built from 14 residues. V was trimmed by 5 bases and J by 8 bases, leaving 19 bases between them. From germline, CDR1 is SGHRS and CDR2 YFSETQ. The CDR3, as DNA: TGCGCCAGCAGAGACAACCGGGGAACATGGGGCTACACCTTC. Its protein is CASRDNRGTWGYTF.

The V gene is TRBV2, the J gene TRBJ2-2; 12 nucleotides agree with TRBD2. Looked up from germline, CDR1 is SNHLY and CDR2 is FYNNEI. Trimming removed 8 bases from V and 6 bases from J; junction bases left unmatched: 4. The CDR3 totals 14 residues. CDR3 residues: CASCRLAGAGELFF. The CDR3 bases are TGTGCCAGCTGCCGACTAGCGGGGGCCGGGGAGCTGTTTTTT.

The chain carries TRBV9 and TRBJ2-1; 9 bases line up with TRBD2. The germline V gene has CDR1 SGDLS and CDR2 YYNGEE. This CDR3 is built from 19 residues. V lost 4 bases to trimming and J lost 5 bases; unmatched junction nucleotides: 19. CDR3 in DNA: TGTGCCAGCAGCATTCAGACCGGGACTAGCTCTTTGGTAAACAATGAGCAGTTCTTC. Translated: CASSIQTGTSSLVNNEQFF.

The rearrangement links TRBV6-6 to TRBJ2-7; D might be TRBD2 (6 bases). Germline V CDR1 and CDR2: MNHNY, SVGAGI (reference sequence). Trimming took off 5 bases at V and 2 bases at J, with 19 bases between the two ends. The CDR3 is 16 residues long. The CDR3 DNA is TGTGCCAGCAGTCCCCTGGGGGGAGAGGGGACCTACGAGCAGTACTTC. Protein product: CASSPLGGEGTYEQYF.

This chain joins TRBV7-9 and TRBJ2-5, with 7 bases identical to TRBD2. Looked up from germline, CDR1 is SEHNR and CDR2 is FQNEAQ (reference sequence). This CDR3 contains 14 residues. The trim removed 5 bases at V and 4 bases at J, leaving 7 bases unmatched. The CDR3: CASSPKTGGETQYF. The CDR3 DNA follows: TGTGCCAGCAGCCCAAAAACGGGAGGAGAGACCCAGTACTTC. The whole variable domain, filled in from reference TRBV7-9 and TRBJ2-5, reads DTGVSQNPRHKITKRGQNVTFRCDPISEHNRLYWYRQTLGQGPEFLTYFQNEAQLEKSRLLSDRFSAERPKGSFSTLEIQRTEQGDSAMYLCASSPKTGGETQYFGPGTRLLVL.

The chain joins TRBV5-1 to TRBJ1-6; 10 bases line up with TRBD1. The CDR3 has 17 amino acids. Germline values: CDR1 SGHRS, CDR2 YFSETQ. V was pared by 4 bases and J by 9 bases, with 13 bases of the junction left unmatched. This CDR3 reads CASSPGTGAGLGSPLHF. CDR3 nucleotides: TGCGCCAGCAGCCCCGGGACAGGGGCAGGTTTGGGTTCACCCCTCCACTTT.

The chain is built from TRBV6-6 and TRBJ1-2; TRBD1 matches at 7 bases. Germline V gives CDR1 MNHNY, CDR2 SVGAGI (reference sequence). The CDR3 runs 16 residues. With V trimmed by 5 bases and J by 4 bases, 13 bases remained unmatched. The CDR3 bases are TGTGCCAGCAGTCTTGGACAGGCTTCATACATCTATGGCTACACCTTC. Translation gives CASSLGQASYIYGYTF.

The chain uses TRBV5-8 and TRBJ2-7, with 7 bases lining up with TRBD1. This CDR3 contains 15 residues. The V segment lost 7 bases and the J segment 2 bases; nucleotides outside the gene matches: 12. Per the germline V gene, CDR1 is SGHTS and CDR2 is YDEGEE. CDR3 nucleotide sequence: TGTGCCAGCGGAACAGGGGCCTGGGCCCCCTACGAGCAGTACTTC. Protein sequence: CASGTGAWAPYEQYF.

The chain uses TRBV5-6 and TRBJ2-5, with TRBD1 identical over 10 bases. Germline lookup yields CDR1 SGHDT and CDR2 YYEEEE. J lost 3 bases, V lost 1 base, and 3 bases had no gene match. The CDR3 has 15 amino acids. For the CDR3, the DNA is TGTGCCAGCAGCTTGCGGACAGGGGGTAAAGAGACCCAGTACTTC. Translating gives CASSLRTGGKETQYF.